A single sample is the source of the 24 T cell receptor beta chains below, sequenced in a study of cytomegalovirus exposure and HLA in healthy donors. Researchers ran the PCR with 60 Vbeta and 13 Jbeta primers. Produced via immunoSEQ multiplex PCR; TCRdb's table is partial and in-frame only. The repertoire holds 160,000 or so clones, nearly 80% seen once, with approximately 3.1% in the top ten. Sample: PBMCs. The receptors shown here come from a middle-aged woman in good health and CMV-seronegative.

The chain uses TRBV2 and TRBJ1-1; D is uncertain. From germline, CDR1 is SNHLY and CDR2 FYNNEI. Trimming shortened V by 3 bases and J by 4 bases, and 9 bases separated the two germline ends. This CDR3 region has 13 residues. CDR3 DNA sequence: TGTGCCAGCAGTGACAGGAGGGTCACTGAAGCTTTCTTT. The encoded protein is CASSDRRVTEAFF.

This clone has a handful of counts. The chain employs TRBV29-1 and TRBJ1-4; D ambiguous. Looked up from germline, CDR1 is SQVTM and CDR2 is ANQGSEA. Trimming took 5 bases from V and 5 from J, leaving 15 bases between them. CDR3 length: 14 residues. CDR3 sequence reads: CSVREYIGNEKLFF. The CDR3, as DNA: TGCAGCGTTCGGGAATATATTGGGAATGAAAAACTGTTTTTT.

Concerning this clone: At the DNA level, this CDR3 is encoded by other sequences in the same sample as well. The CDR3: CASSVQGSSGNTIYF. In DNA, the CDR3 is TGTGCCAGCAGCGTTCAGGGATCCTCTGGAAACACCATATATTTT. V and J are TRBV9 and TRBJ1-3, with a possible D match to TRBD1 (5 bases). The CDR3 length is 15 residues. Looked up from germline, CDR1 is SGDLS and CDR2 is YYNGEE. V lost 2 bases and J 0 bases, leaving 9 bases between the germline ends.

A note on this clone: At one end the junction does not follow the germline gene, possibly because of a read error. V and J are TRBV27 and TRBJ1-2, with a weak D call TRBD1 (5 bases). The CDR3 length is 15 residues. Germline V gives CDR1 MNHEY, CDR2 SMNVEV (reference sequence). The CDR3 DNA follows: TGTGCCAGCAGTTTATTGGGGGGTCCTAACTATGGCTACCCCTTC. It specifies CASSLLGGPNYGYPF.

The chain joins TRBV7-8 to TRBJ2-2; 10 bases match TRBD2. Trimming at V came to 5 bases and at J to 5 bases, leaving 8 bases not matched to a gene. The germline gives CDR1 SGHVS, CDR2 FQNEAQ. This CDR3 comprises 16 residues. CDR3 protein: CASSTAGTSVTGELFF. The CDR3, as DNA: TGTGCCAGCAGCACAGCCGGGACTAGCGTTACCGGGGAGCTGTTTTTT.

This clone came up once. V is TRBV28 and J is TRBJ1-4, with TRBD1 matching 7 bases. The V segment lost 6 bases and the J segment 3 bases; nucleotides outside the gene matches: 7. In germline, CDR1 is MDHEN, CDR2 SYDVKM. This CDR3 has 15 amino acids. CDR3 in amino acids: CASSSPGQPNEKLFF. Here the CDR3 DNA reads TGTGCCAGCAGCTCTCCGGGACAGCCTAATGAAAAACTGTTTTTT.

The gene calls are TRBV7-9 and TRBJ1-1; maybe TRBD1 (5 bases). V lost 5 bases to trimming and J lost 0 bases, with 16 bases between them. The CDR3 covers 16 residues. CDR1 and CDR2 from the germline V gene are SEHNR and FQNEAQ (reference sequence). CDR3 in amino acids: CASSPGGRILNTEAFF. CDR3 in DNA: TGTGCCAGCAGCCCCGGGGGTCGAATCCTGAACACTGAAGCTTTCTTT. Drawing the rest from reference TRBV7-9 and TRBJ1-1, the complete variable domain is DTGVSQNPRHKITKRGQNVTFRCDPISEHNRLYWYRQTLGQGPEFLTYFQNEAQLEKSRLLSDRFSAERPKGSFSTLEIQRTEQGDSAMYLCASSPGGRILNTEAFFGQGTRLTVV.

In this sample, this clone turned up a few times. V and J are TRBV27 and TRBJ1-1; unclear D gene. Germline V gene lookup returns CDR1 MNHEY and CDR2 SMNVEV (reference sequence). CDR3 length: 13 residues. Trimming left V 6 bases short and J 1 base short, with 9 bases between. In DNA, the CDR3 is TGTGCCAGCAGGATACAGAGGAACACTGAAGCTTTCTTT. This codes for CASRIQRNTEAFF.

In DNA, the CDR3 is TGTGCCAGCAGTGGAGGTCAGGGGGCAGATACGCAGTATTTT. Residues: CASSGGQGADTQYF. V is TRBV2 and J is TRBJ2-3, with 7 bases aligning to TRBD1. The CDR3 contains 14 residues. Germline CDR1 is SNHLY and CDR2 is FYNNEI. V shed 4 bases, J shed 4 bases, and the junction held 5 bases outside the gene matches.

The chain has TRBV19 and TRBJ1-1; 9 nucleotides agree with TRBD1. The CDR3 length is 18 residues. Germline trimming cut 0 bases from V and 1 base from J; bases unmatched to any gene: 9. In germline, CDR1 is LNHDA, CDR2 SQIVND (reference sequence). The CDR3 region is CASSIDLWDRVTNTEAFF. Written as DNA, the CDR3 is TGTGCCAGTAGTATAGATCTATGGGACAGGGTTACGAACACTGAAGCTTTCTTT.

The chain joins TRBV5-5 to TRBJ1-1; weak D call: TRBD1 (5 bases). V was clipped by 1 base and J by 1 base, with 11 bases between them. This CDR3 region has 15 residues. Germline V gene data show CDR1 as SGHKS and CDR2 as YYEKEE (reference sequence). CDR3 in amino acids: CASSLYLQGNTEAFF. The CDR3 DNA is TGTGCCAGCAGCTTGTATCTCCAGGGGAACACTGAAGCTTTCTTT.

Only one count was recorded for this clone. The J gene is TRBJ1-6, the V gene TRBV19; 7 bases fit TRBD1. Germline lookup yields CDR1 LNHDA and CDR2 SQIVND (reference sequence). The V segment lost 8 bases and the J segment 7 bases; nucleotides outside the gene matches: 8. The CDR3 has 14 residues. CDR3 sequence: CASGFRGGNSPLHF. In DNA, the CDR3 is TGTGCCAGTGGATTTAGAGGGGGCAATTCACCCCTCCACTTT.

This clone was picked up a small number of times. V gene TRBV4-1 combines with J gene TRBJ1-2; no definite D call. The V gene lost 0 bases and the J gene lost 7 bases, with 21 bases spanning the gap. The CDR3 has 17 residues. CDR1 and CDR2 from the germline V gene are MGHRA and YSYEKL. The DNA for the CDR3 is TGCGCCAGCAGCCAAGATAAGGTCCGGGGAGGAATTGCTGGCTACACCTTC. Its translation: CASSQDKVRGGIAGYTF.

This chain's CDR3 is CASSSGVETQYF. In DNA, the CDR3 is TGTGCCAGCAGTTCAGGGGTTGAGACCCAGTACTTC. This chain joins TRBV28 and TRBJ2-5; a possible D gene is TRBD1 (6 bases). With 4 bases removed from V and 5 bases from J, the gap between germline ends came to 8 bases. Per the germline V gene, CDR1 is MDHEN and CDR2 is SYDVKM. There are 12 residues in the CDR3.

The J gene is TRBJ1-6, the V gene TRBV5-1; D possibly corresponds to TRBD1 (6 bases). Between the trimmed V and J ends, which lost 0 bases and 7 bases, there was a span of 17 bases. The CDR3 extends over 17 amino acids. Germline CDR1 is SGHRS and CDR2 is YFSETQ. CDR3 in DNA: TGCGCCAGCAGCTTGGACCCGAGGACCAGGGGCAATTCACCCCTCCACTTT. This gives the protein CASSLDPRTRGNSPLHF.

This clone appeared a single time. This chain uses TRBV6-4 with TRBJ1-2; the match to TRBD1 covers 7 bases. J was trimmed by 4 bases and V by 6 bases; bases with no gene match: 8. Germline CDR1 is MRHNA and CDR2 is SNTAGT. This CDR3 contains 14 residues. CDR3 DNA: TGTGCCAGCAGACCAGGGGGGTCGGGCTATGGCTACACCTTC. Amino acids: CASRPGGSGYGYTF.

J is TRBJ1-2 and V is TRBV19, with 7 bases matching TRBD1. Germline V gene lookup returns CDR1 LNHDA and CDR2 SQIVND (reference sequence). The CDR3 spans 14 residues. V lost 3 bases to trimming and J lost 0 bases; unmatched junction nucleotides: 1. CDR3 DNA: TGTGCCAGTAGTATTGGGACAGCTAACTATGGCTACACCTTC. It specifies CASSIGTANYGYTF.

This clone was seen a single time. This chain joins TRBV4-2 and TRBJ2-7; D gene uncertain. Germline values: CDR1 LGHNA, CDR2 YNFKEQ. V lost 4 bases, J lost 5 bases, and 9 bases lay in between. The CDR3 contains 12 residues. The CDR3 DNA reads as TGTGCCAGCAGCCGCTTTCGGGACGAGCAGTACTTC. This translates into CASSRFRDEQYF.

The table lists this clone with a count of one. The chain combines TRBV15 with TRBJ1-6, with TRBD1 identical over 10 bases. Germline CDR1 is LNHNV and CDR2 is YYDKDF (reference sequence). V dropped 1 base and J dropped 6; count of bases not matched to a gene: 3. The CDR3 has 16 amino acids. CDR3 bases: TGTGCCACCAGCAGAGGGGGGACAGGGGTTAATTCACCCCTCCACTTT. Residues: CATSRGGTGVNSPLHF.

This rearrangement joins TRBV7-7 to TRBJ2-7, with D perhaps TRBD2 (6 bases). The CDR3 is made up of 13 amino acids. With 5 bases removed from V and 3 bases from J, the gap between germline ends came to 11 bases. Germline assignment: CDR1 SSHAT and CDR2 FNYEAQ (reference sequence). CDR3 nucleotides: TGTGCCAGCAGCACCGGGAGCTACTACGAGCAGTACTTC. This encodes CASSTGSYYEQYF.

The chain employs TRBV6-5 and TRBJ1-1; the D gene is possibly TRBD1 (5 bases). This CDR3 has 15 residues. Germline CDR1 and CDR2: MNHEY and SVGAGI. The V gene lost 6 bases and the J gene lost 1 base, with 15 bases spanning the gap. The CDR3 DNA sequence: TGTGCCAGCAGAACTCAGGGTAACTCGAACACTGAAGCTTTCTTT. Its protein product is CASRTQGNSNTEAFF.

The chain couples TRBV5-1 to TRBJ1-1; the D gene is possibly TRBD1 (5 bases). From germline, CDR1 is SGHRS and CDR2 YFSETQ. The CDR3 totals 13 residues. Trimming removed 2 bases from V and 4 bases from J, with 9 bases in between. For the CDR3, the DNA is TGCGCCAGCAGCTTAGGACACCCCACTGAAGCTTTCTTT. It yields the protein CASSLGHPTEAFF. The complete variable domain, with remaining parts taken from reference TRBV5-1 and TRBJ1-1, reads KAGVTQTPRYLIKTRGQQVTLSCSPISGHRSVSWYQQTPGQGLQFLFEYFSETQRNKGNFPGRFSGRQFSNSRSEMNVSTLELGDSALYLCASSLGHPTEAFFGQGTRLTVV.

The chain is built from TRBV6-5 and TRBJ2-7, with D uncertain. V lost 0 bases to trimming and J lost 2 bases, with 11 bases between them. This CDR3 contains 15 residues. In germline, CDR1 is MNHEY, CDR2 SVGAGI. The CDR3 loop is CASSYSNWAPYEQYF. CDR3 bases: TGTGCCAGCAGTTACTCGAATTGGGCTCCCTACGAGCAGTACTTC.

This rearrangement joins TRBV18 to TRBJ1-4; the D is unclear. The germline CDR1 and CDR2 sequences are KGHSH and LQKENI. V gave up 4 bases and J gave up 7 bases, with 10 bases separating them. The CDR3 contains 13 residues. The DNA for the CDR3 is TGTGCCAGCTCACGTGCAGTCCCTGAAAAACTGTTTTTT. Residues: CASSRAVPEKLFF.